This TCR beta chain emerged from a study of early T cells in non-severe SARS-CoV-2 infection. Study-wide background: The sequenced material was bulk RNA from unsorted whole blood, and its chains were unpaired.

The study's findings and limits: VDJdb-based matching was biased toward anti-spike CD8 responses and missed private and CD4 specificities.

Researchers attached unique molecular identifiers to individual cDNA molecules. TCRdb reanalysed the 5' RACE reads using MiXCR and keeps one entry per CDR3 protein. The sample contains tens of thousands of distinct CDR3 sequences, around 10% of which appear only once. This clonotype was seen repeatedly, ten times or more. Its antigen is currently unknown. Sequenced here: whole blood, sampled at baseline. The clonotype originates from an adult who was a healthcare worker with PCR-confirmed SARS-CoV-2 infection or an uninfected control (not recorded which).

This chain's CDR3 is CAISDWGARPGEQFF. CDR3 nucleotides: TGTGCCATCAGTGATTGGGGGGCCCGCCCTGGGGAGCAGTTCTTC. The chain uses TRBV10-3 and TRBJ2-1; either TRBD1 or TRBD2 may fit D (6 bases each). Trimming removed 3 bases at V and 10 bases at J, with 19 bases between. The germline gives CDR1 ENHRY, CDR2 SYGVKD. This CDR3 has 15 residues.